Listed here are 10 T cell receptor beta chains from one sample, sequenced in a study of radiotherapy plus CTLA-4 blockade in lung cancer. The data were produced by immunoSEQ multiplex PCR, yet TCRdb's version contains in-frame clones alone and is incomplete. Altogether 45,000 to 55,000 clones are present, 79% being singletons, with the ten largest covering 2.5% to 3.5%. This sample comprised peripheral blood, obtained from a patient treated with radiotherapy plus ipilimumab. The source is a human donor with non-small cell lung cancer who had a partial response to radiotherapy plus ipilimumab.

The chain uses TRBV2 and TRBJ2-3, with 7 bases lining up with TRBD2. J was trimmed by 2 bases and V by 6 bases; bases with no gene match: 8. Germline V gene sequence: CDR1 SNHLY, CDR2 FYNNEI. This CDR3 contains 15 residues. CDR3 sequence (DNA): TGTGCCAGCAGAGGTCCGGGGGGATACACAGATACGCAGTATTTT. Translated, it gives CASRGPGGYTDTQYF.

CDR3 loop: CASSSRGAGGTDTQYF. The CDR3 DNA reads TGTGCCAGCAGCTCCCGGGGAGCGGGGGGCACAGATACGCAGTATTTT. The rearrangement joins TRBV7-2 to TRBJ2-3, with 8 positions matching TRBD2. Germline trimming cut 4 bases from V and 1 base from J; bases unmatched to any gene: 7. Looked up from germline, CDR1 is SGHTA and CDR2 is FQGNSA. The CDR3 extends over 16 amino acids.

The chain recombines TRBV21-1 with TRBJ1-5; the DNA was not used to check the table's D call, TRBD1. TRBV21-1 is classified as a pseudogene. This CDR3 is built from 15 residues. CDR3 sequence reads: CASSKALQGNQPQHF. DNA for the CDR3: TGTGCCAGCAGCAAAGCGCTCCAGGGCAATCAGCCCCAGCATTTT.

This clone was observed a single time. The gene calls are TRBV6-5 and TRBJ2-7; 8 bases are shared with TRBD1. This CDR3 region has 15 residues. Germline CDR1 is MNHEY and CDR2 is SVGAGI. With 11 bases clipped from V and 1 base from J, the junction kept 13 bases outside the gene matches. The CDR3 region has the DNA TGTGCCCTCCGATGGTCGCGGGACAGGTCCTACGAGCAGTACTTC. Protein: CALRWSRDRSYEQYF.

V and J are TRBV27 and TRBJ2-4, with 9 bases identical to TRBD1. CDR1 and CDR2 (germline): MNHEY, SMNVEV (reference sequence). V lost 5 bases, J lost 0 bases, and 11 bases stayed unmatched. The CDR3 consists of 18 residues. The DNA of the CDR3 is TGTGCCAGCAGTCCCGGGACAGGGAAATTTCTAGCCAAAAACATTCAGTACTTC. Amino acids: CASSPGTGKFLAKNIQYF.

The rearrangement uses TRBV13 and TRBJ2-7; 7 nucleotides match TRBD1. V lost 0 bases, J lost 3 bases, and 5 bases stayed unmatched. The V gene's germline CDR1 is PRHDT and CDR2 FYEKMQ (reference sequence). This CDR3 contains 15 residues. The CDR3 sequence: CASSLGLSGGYEQYF. For the CDR3, the DNA is TGTGCCAGCAGCTTAGGTCTTTCAGGGGGCTACGAGCAGTACTTC.

The chain employs TRBV4-1 and TRBJ1-6; D possibly corresponds to TRBD1 (6 bases). Germline V CDR1 and CDR2: MGHRA, YSYEKL. Trimming left V 3 bases short and J 7 bases short, with 22 bases between. The CDR3 runs to 18 residues. CDR3 region: CASSHLRWGGADNSPLHF. Here the CDR3 DNA reads TGCGCCAGCAGCCACCTGAGATGGGGGGGCGCTGACAATTCACCCCTCCACTTT.

This chain links TRBV9 with TRBJ2-1, with TRBD1 identical over 9 bases. The CDR3 consists of 18 residues. V lost 4 bases, J lost 8 bases, and 19 bases stayed unmatched. Germline lookup yields CDR1 SGDLS and CDR2 YYNGEE. CDR3 sequence: CASSYSIPWTGEMDEQFF. The DNA of the CDR3 is TGTGCCAGCAGCTACTCTATTCCTTGGACAGGGGAGATGGATGAGCAGTTCTTC.

The chain recombines TRBV7-6 with TRBJ1-6; D is unresolved. This CDR3 has 16 amino acids. The germline gives CDR1 SGHVS, CDR2 FNYEAQ. Deletions cut 5 bases from V and 7 bases from J, with 18 bases between. This chain's CDR3 is CASSRREGSANSPLHF. The DNA for the CDR3 is TGTGCCAGCAGCAGGCGGGAAGGATCAGCAAATTCACCCCTCCACTTT. The whole variable domain, remainder taken from reference TRBV7-6 and TRBJ1-6, is GAGVSQSPRYKVTKRGQDVALRCDPISGHVSLYWYRQALGQGPEFLTYFNYEAQQDKSGLPNDRFSAERPEGSISTLTIQRTEQRDSAMYRCASSRREGSANSPLHFGNGTRLTVT.

The chain couples TRBV4-2 to TRBJ1-4; 10 bases are shared with TRBD1. The CDR3 sequence is 14 residues long. Germline CDR1 is LGHNA and CDR2 is YNFKEQ. The V gene end was trimmed by 4 bases and the J gene end by 5 bases; junction bases not matched to a gene: 1. CDR3 amino acids: CASSLDRGNEKLFF. The CDR3 DNA follows: TGTGCCAGCAGCCTGGACAGGGGGAATGAAAAACTGTTTTTT.